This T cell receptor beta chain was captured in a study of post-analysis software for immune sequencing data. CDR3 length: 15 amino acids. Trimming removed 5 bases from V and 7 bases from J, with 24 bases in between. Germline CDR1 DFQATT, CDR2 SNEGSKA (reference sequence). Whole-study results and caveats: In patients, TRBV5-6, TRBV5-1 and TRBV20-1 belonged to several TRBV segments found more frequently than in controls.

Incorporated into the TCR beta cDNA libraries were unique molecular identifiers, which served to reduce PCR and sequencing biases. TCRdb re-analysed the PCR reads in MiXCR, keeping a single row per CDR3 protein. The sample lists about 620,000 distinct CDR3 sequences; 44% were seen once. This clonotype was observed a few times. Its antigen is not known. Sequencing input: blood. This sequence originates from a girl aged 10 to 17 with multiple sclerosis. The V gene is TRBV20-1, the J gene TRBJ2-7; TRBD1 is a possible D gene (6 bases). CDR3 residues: CSAENSRGRLMEQYF. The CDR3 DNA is TGCAGTGCTGAAAATTCCAGGGGCCGCCTTATGGAGCAGTACTTC.